Below, 26 T cell receptor beta chains from the same sample are listed, as sequenced in a study of circulating CD8 cells and anti-PD-1 response in melanoma. Using about 15 ng of total RNA, TCR libraries were made with the QIAseq Immune Repertoire TCR panel. One entry per CDR3 protein results from TCRdb running MiXCR on the reads. The sample yields about 1,200 distinct CDR3 sequences, about 7.6% seen once. Live CD3+CD8+TCRalphabeta+ cells were sorted into four subsets by PD-1 and/or TIGIT. This sample comprised CD8+ T cells from PBMCs, obtained at baseline or after one month of anti-PD-1 therapy (not recorded which). The source of these receptors is a human donor with melanoma.

By its share, this clonotype is large. The CDR3 is CASMVQAGGNTGELFF. In DNA, the CDR3 is TGTGCCAGCATGGTCCAAGCGGGGGGTAACACCGGGGAGCTGTTTTTT. V gene TRBV2 combines with J gene TRBJ2-2, with TRBD2 identical over 9 bases. The CDR3 consists of 16 residues. V was clipped by 7 bases and J by 2 bases; unmatched bases: 8. Germline CDR1 reads SNHLY; CDR2 reads FYNNEI. Full variable domain (remainder filled in from reference TRBV2 and TRBJ2-2): EPEVTQTPSHQVTQMGQEVILRCVPISNHLYFYWYRQILGQKVEFLVSFYNNEISEKSEIFDDQFSVERPDGSNFTLKIRSTKLEDSAMYFCASMVQAGGNTGELFFGEGSRLTVL.

This clonotype counts as medium-sized. V usage is TRBV28 and J usage is TRBJ2-3; possibly TRBD1 or TRBD2 for D (5 bases each). The CDR3 contains 16 residues. Germline lookup yields CDR1 MDHEN and CDR2 SYDVKM. V was shortened by 1 base and J by 1 base, with 12 bases between the two germline ends. DNA for the CDR3: TGTGCCAGCAGTTTATTGCCGGGGCAGGGCACAGATACGCAGTATTTT. Its protein product is CASSLLPGQGTDTQYF.

Comment on this clonotype: This may arise from a read error, as a much more abundant clone is one base away. V gene TRBV13 combines with J gene TRBJ2-3, with TRBD1 matching over 9 bases. The V gene's germline CDR1 is PRHDT and CDR2 FYEKMQ (reference sequence). CDR3 length: 14 residues. The DNA of the CDR3 is TGTGCCAGCGGCTTGGACAGGGGCCCAGATACGCAGTATTTT. It translates to CASGLDRGPDTQYF.

Sample share makes this clonotype medium-sized. The chain joins TRBV19 to TRBJ1-5, with D possibly matching TRBD1 (5 bases). The V end was cut by 1 base, the J end by 7 bases, with 14 bases between. This CDR3 spans 15 amino acids. The germline gives CDR1 LNHDA, CDR2 SQIVND (reference sequence). In DNA, the CDR3 is TGTGCCAGTAGTATAGGGATAGGGGTAGGACAGCCCCAGCATTTT. This codes for CASSIGIGVGQPQHF. The full variable domain, with the rest looked up from reference TRBV19 and TRBJ1-5, is DGGITQSPKYLFRKEGQNVTLSCEQNLNHDAMYWYRQDPGQGLRLIYYSQIVNDFQKGDIAEGYSVSREKKESFPLTVTSAQKNPTAFYLCASSIGIGVGQPQHFGDGTRLSIL.

This clonotype is categorized as large. The J gene is TRBJ2-4, the V gene TRBV29-1; D tentatively reads TRBD1 or TRBD2 (6 bases each). V lost 2 bases to trimming and J lost 5 bases, with 13 bases between them. The germline V gene has CDR1 SQVTM and CDR2 ANQGSEA. The CDR3 extends over 14 amino acids. CDR3 residues: CSVETWGAENIQYF. The CDR3 DNA follows: TGCAGCGTTGAAACGTGGGGGGCCGAAAACATTCAGTACTTC.

This clonotype is classed as medium-sized. This chain joins TRBV13 and TRBJ1-1, with 9 bases matching TRBD1. V lost 7 bases to trimming and J lost 5 bases; unmatched junction nucleotides: 14. The CDR3 is 16 amino acids. The V gene's germline CDR1 is PRHDT and CDR2 FYEKMQ (reference sequence). CDR3 bases: TGTGCCAGCATCATGTCCCCACAGGGGGCAGGTACTGAAGCTTTCTTT. Amino acid sequence: CASIMSPQGAGTEAFF.

Judged by abundance, this clonotype is large. The rearrangement links TRBV9 to TRBJ2-1; 7 bases match TRBD1. J lost 5 bases, V lost 4 bases, and 9 bases had no gene match. From germline, CDR1 is SGDLS and CDR2 YYNGEE. This CDR3 is 15 amino acids long. CDR3 residues: CASSLGNDRDNEQFF. The CDR3 DNA reads as TGTGCCAGCAGCCTAGGTAACGACAGGGACAATGAGCAGTTCTTC.

This clonotype is termed medium-sized. This chain uses TRBV19 with TRBJ1-5; D might be TRBD1 (5 bases). The CDR3 is made up of 15 amino acids. Germline V gene data show CDR1 as LNHDA and CDR2 as SQIVND (reference sequence). V shed 2 bases and J shed 2 bases, with 10 bases lying between them. The CDR3 nucleotides are TGTGCCAGTAGTATACTTGTGGGGGGCAATCAGCCCCAGCATTTT. Amino acid sequence: CASSILVGGNQPQHF.

There are a few counts of this clonotype. V and J are TRBV2 and TRBJ2-3; the D gene is possibly TRBD2 (5 bases). Trimming left V 2 bases short and J 0 bases short, with 12 bases between. Germline lookup yields CDR1 SNHLY and CDR2 FYNNEI. This CDR3 contains 16 residues. The CDR3 spells CASSELPGSSTDTQYF. The DNA of the CDR3 is TGTGCCAGCAGTGAACTCCCGGGGTCTAGCACAGATACGCAGTATTTT.

By frequency in the sample, this clonotype is medium-sized (0.01 to 0.1%). The chain couples TRBV24-1 to TRBJ2-5; 9 nucleotides align to TRBD1. V was clipped by 10 bases and J by 3 bases; unmatched bases: 5. CDR3 length equals 13 residues. Germline CDR1 KGHDR, CDR2 SFDVKD. The CDR3 DNA follows: TGTGCCACGGGCACAGGGGGCAAAGAGACCCAGTACTTC. Translating it yields CATGTGGKETQYF.

The chain uses TRBV7-6 and TRBJ1-2; D ambiguous. Per germline, CDR1 SGHVS and CDR2 FNYEAQ. The length of the CDR3 is 14 residues. With 0 bases removed from V and 3 bases from J, the gap between germline ends came to 8 bases. The CDR3 nucleotides are TGTGCCAGCAGCTTAGCGGGCGGCTACTATGGCTACACCTTC. Residues: CASSLAGGYYGYTF. The variable domain in full, completed from reference TRBV7-6 and TRBJ1-2, reads GAGVSQSPRYKVTKRGQDVALRCDPISGHVSLYWYRQALGQGPEFLTYFNYEAQQDKSGLPNDRFSAERPEGSISTLTIQRTEQRDSAMYRCASSLAGGYYGYTFGSGTRLTVV.

By its share, this clonotype is medium-sized. V usage is TRBV2 and J usage is TRBJ2-3; 13 bases line up with TRBD2. CDR1 SNHLY and CDR2 FYNNEI come from the germline V gene. V was clipped by 5 bases and J by 3 bases; unmatched bases: 5. The CDR3 is 16 residues long. CDR3 in amino acids: CASSSGTSGVTDTQYF. The CDR3 DNA reads as TGTGCCAGCAGTTCCGGGACTAGCGGGGTGACAGATACGCAGTATTTT.

By share, this clonotype ranks as large. The CDR3 nucleotides read TGTGCCAGCAGCTTGAGTCGGATGAACTCCTACAATGAGCAGTTCTTC. Its protein product is CASSLSRMNSYNEQFF. The chain couples TRBV5-5 to TRBJ2-1; D remains unclear. CDR3 length: 16 amino acids. Trimming shortened V by 1 base and J by 0 bases, and 11 bases separated the two germline ends. Per germline, CDR1 SGHKS and CDR2 YYEKEE (reference sequence).

In its sample, this clonotype ranks as medium-sized. The chain joins TRBV19 to TRBJ1-2, with TRBD1 as a possible D gene (5 bases). The germline V gene encodes CDR1 LNHDA and CDR2 SQIVND (reference sequence). V shed 3 bases and J shed 13 bases, with 15 bases lying between them. The CDR3 extends over 12 amino acids. The CDR3 region is CASSMGQVGCTF. The DNA of the CDR3 is TGTGCCAGTAGTATGGGGCAGGTCGGGTGCACCTTC.

By share, this clonotype counts as medium-sized. J is TRBJ1-2 and V is TRBV19; 8 bases align to TRBD1. The CDR3 is 15 residues long. V dropped 5 bases and J dropped 5; count of bases not matched to a gene: 10. Germline lookup yields CDR1 LNHDA and CDR2 SQIVND (reference sequence). This CDR3 is CASSYSGGLGYGYTF. The CDR3 region has the DNA TGTGCCAGTAGTTACTCAGGGGGCTTGGGGTATGGCTACACCTTC.

This clonotype qualifies as large. V usage is TRBV20-1 and J usage is TRBJ1-2; weak D call: TRBD1 (5 bases). V lost 0 bases and J lost 6, with 14 bases in between. Germline V gives CDR1 DFQATT, CDR2 SNEGSKA (reference sequence). This CDR3 comprises 14 residues. The CDR3 DNA reads as TGCAGTGCTAGAGAGCCTCGGGGGAGGGATGGCTACACCTTC. Its translation is CSAREPRGRDGYTF.

In its sample, this clonotype is medium-sized. This sequence joins TRBV21-1 and TRBJ2-1; the table's D call TRBD2 went unverified against the DNA. TRBV21-1 is noted as a pseudogene. This CDR3 spans 19 amino acids. CDR3 sequence: CASSKAGTSGGDSDNEQFF. CDR3 DNA: TGTGCCAGCAGCAAAGCTGGGACTAGCGGGGGGGATTCCGACAATGAGCAGTTCTTC.

In its sample, this clonotype is large (0.1 to 1%). The V call is TRBV24-1, the J call TRBJ2-1; the match to TRBD1 covers 9 bases. V was clipped by 4 bases and J by 6 bases; unmatched bases: 3. In germline, CDR1 is KGHDR, CDR2 SFDVKD. The CDR3 spans 14 residues. The CDR3 sequence: CATSEMTGGNEQFF. The CDR3 DNA follows: TGTGCCACCAGTGAAATGACAGGGGGCAATGAGCAGTTCTTC.

This clonotype is medium-sized in the sample. The J gene is TRBJ2-1, the V gene TRBV9; D might be TRBD1 or TRBD2, each matching 6 bases. CDR1 is SGDLS, CDR2 YYNGEE, per germline. Trimming stripped 0 bases from V and 1 base from J, with 14 bases between. CDR3 size: 17 residues. This CDR3 reads CASSVDGGPNSYNEQFF. In DNA, the CDR3 is TGTGCCAGCAGCGTAGACGGGGGCCCCAATTCCTACAATGAGCAGTTCTTC.

By share of the sample, this clonotype is medium-sized. Written as DNA, the CDR3 is TGTGCCAGCAGCCTCAGGGATTCCTACGAGCAGTACTTC. Its protein is CASSLRDSYEQYF. V gene TRBV12-3 or TRBV12-4 combines with J gene TRBJ2-7, with D maybe TRBD1 (5 bases). V shed 6 bases and J shed 1 base, with 10 bases lying between them. CDR3 length: 13 residues.

By frequency in the sample, this clonotype is medium-sized. CDR3 amino acids: CSARDLRASYEQYF. DNA of the CDR3: TGCAGTGCTAGAGATCTTAGGGCCTCCTACGAGCAGTACTTC. The rearrangement links TRBV20-1 to TRBJ2-7; the D is unclear. The germline V and J ends were trimmed by 0 bases and 0 bases, with 9 bases remaining between them. The germline V gene has CDR1 DFQATT and CDR2 SNEGSKA (reference sequence). The CDR3 spans 14 residues.

This clonotype ranks as large. The chain employs TRBV2 and TRBJ1-2; 8 bases are a match to TRBD1. Germline V CDR1 and CDR2: SNHLY, FYNNEI. This CDR3 contains 15 residues. V was clipped by 3 bases and J by 5 bases; unmatched bases: 8. The CDR3 reads CASSDPMTGAYGYTF. DNA for the CDR3: TGTGCCAGCAGTGACCCAATGACAGGGGCTTATGGCTACACCTTC.

This clonotype qualifies as large. This chain links TRBV27 with TRBJ2-1, with D possibly TRBD2 on 7 matching bases. V lost 7 bases to trimming and J lost 5 bases, with 21 bases between them. CDR1 is MNHEY, CDR2 SMNVEV, per germline (reference sequence). The CDR3 runs 16 residues. DNA of the CDR3: TGTGCCAGCACTCCTCGTCCGGGGGGCGCTGACAATGAGCAGTTCTTC. Protein sequence: CASTPRPGGADNEQFF.

By share of the sample, this clonotype is medium-sized. This chain connects TRBV19 to TRBJ1-2, with D tentatively TRBD1 (5 bases). V dropped 7 bases and J dropped 4 bases, with 19 bases sitting between them. This CDR3 has 15 amino acids. Germline lookup yields CDR1 LNHDA and CDR2 SQIVND (reference sequence). CDR3 nucleotide sequence: TGTGCCAGTACCCTACCGGACACGCCGGGCTATGGCTACACCTTC. Its protein is CASTLPDTPGYGYTF.

By frequency in the sample, this clonotype is large. The DNA for the CDR3 is TGTGCCAGCAGTTTCGAAGGGCGCCAAGAGACCCAGTACTTC. This translates into CASSFEGRQETQYF. This chain connects TRBV28 to TRBJ2-5; no clear D gene. The germline gives CDR1 MDHEN, CDR2 SYDVKM. V was trimmed by 3 bases and J by 1 base, leaving 9 bases between them. The CDR3 sequence is 14 residues long.

This clonotype is labeled large (0.1 to 1%). The V and J genes are TRBV20-1 and TRBJ2-7, with a weak D call TRBD2 (5 bases). Trimming took 6 bases from V and 3 from J, leaving 12 bases between them. The CDR3 runs 12 residues. Germline V gives CDR1 DFQATT, CDR2 SNEGSKA (reference sequence). The CDR3 DNA sequence: TGCAGTGCGTGTCAGGAGGACTACGAGCAGTACTTC. Residues: CSACQEDYEQYF.